Below are 30 T cell receptor beta chains sequenced from a single sample in a study of liver allograft versus peripheral blood T cells (dated by TCRdb to about 2020). For the study in its entirety: T cell receptor repertoires present within transplanted livers were compared with repertoires in the peripheral blood of liver transplant recipients.

The data were produced on an Illumina MiSeq. TCRdb ran its own pipeline on the public reads, namely fastp trimming at Q25 and MiXCR clone calling, and kept in-frame beta chains. Under each unique CDR3 protein, matching rows form one entry showing the most common genes and DNA. In all, the sample holds about 13,000 distinct CDR3 sequences, and about 20% of those were seen once. Of the sample, around 14% is held by the ten largest clones. The source of these receptors is a human patient who had a liver transplant. In patients who had a transplant, some T cells may come from the graft donor.

Many counts were recorded for this clonotype. The chain joins TRBV27 to TRBJ1-2; no firm D call. CDR3 length: 15 residues. V gave up 4 bases and J gave up 0 bases, with 12 bases separating them. Germline V CDR1 and CDR2: MNHEY, SMNVEV (reference sequence). The CDR3: CASSSHSFSNYGYTF. The CDR3 DNA reads as TGTGCCAGCAGTTCCCACAGTTTTTCTAACTATGGCTACACCTTC.

In its sample, this clonotype was seen many times. The rearrangement links TRBV19 to TRBJ1-2; D gene uncertain. Trimming cost V 4 bases and J 3 bases, with 15 bases left between them. CDR1 is LNHDA and CDR2 is SQIVND in the germline V gene (reference sequence). This CDR3 has 15 amino acids. CDR3 DNA: TGTGCCAGTAGTACCTATGGGGAGGGTGACTATGGCTACACCTTC. Its translation is CASSTYGEGDYGYTF. The whole variable domain, filled in from reference TRBV19 and TRBJ1-2, reads DGGITQSPKYLFRKEGQNVTLSCEQNLNHDAMYWYRQDPGQGLRLIYYSQIVNDFQKGDIAEGYSVSREKKESFPLTVTSAQKNPTAFYLCASSTYGEGDYGYTFGSGTRLTVV.

This clonotype counts as medium-sized. This rearrangement joins TRBV6-2 or TRBV6-3 to TRBJ2-1, with 9 bases identical to TRBD2. V dropped 0 bases and J dropped 9; count of bases not matched to a gene: 21. The CDR3 is 20 residues long. Germline values: CDR1 MNHEY, CDR2 SVGEGT. The CDR3 spells CASSYSTPLAGLEGRAEQFF. CDR3 coding DNA: TGTGCCAGCAGTTACTCGACCCCACTAGCGGGCTTAGAGGGTCGCGCTGAGCAGTTCTTC.

V is TRBV27 and J is TRBJ1-2; a possible D gene is TRBD1 (5 bases). The V and J ends lost 5 bases and 4 bases respectively, with 8 bases between them. This CDR3 has 12 amino acids. Germline CDR1 and CDR2: MNHEY and SMNVEV (reference sequence). The CDR3 nucleotides read TGTGCCAGCAGTCAGCAGGGCTATGGCTACACCTTC. It yields the protein CASSQQGYGYTF.

This clonotype has only a few counts. The V gene is TRBV19, the J gene TRBJ1-4; 7 nucleotides agree with TRBD1. This CDR3 has 18 amino acids. Trimming took 5 bases from V and 8 from J; bases not matched to a gene: 20. Germline CDR1 and CDR2: LNHDA and SQIVND (reference sequence). In nucleotides, the CDR3 is TGTGCCAGTAGTCGCACTCCTCCCGGGACAGTGATGGACGAAAAACTGTTTTTT. Translated: CASSRTPPGTVMDEKLFF.

There are a few counts of this clonotype. The chain is built from TRBV6-5 and TRBJ2-2, with D perhaps TRBD2 (6 bases). Between the trimmed V and J ends, which lost 5 bases and 1 base, there was a span of 17 bases. CDR1 MNHEY and CDR2 SVGAGI come from the germline V gene. CDR3 length equals 17 residues. The CDR3 DNA reads as TGTGCCAGCAGTGCCATCGGAGGGAGGAAGAACACCGGGGAGCTGTTTTTT. Translating gives CASSAIGGRKNTGELFF.

This clonotype was seen only a few times. The chain uses TRBV19 and TRBJ1-3; D uncertain. V was cut by 6 bases and J by 4 bases, with 10 bases left in between. CDR3 length: 13 residues. Per germline, CDR1 LNHDA and CDR2 SQIVND (reference sequence). CDR3 sequence: CASRNDGGNTIYF. The CDR3 DNA follows: TGTGCCAGTAGGAACGATGGGGGAAACACCATATATTTT.

This clonotype was observed at least ten times. The chain employs TRBV19 and TRBJ1-2; D not resolved. V was trimmed by 4 bases and J by 5 bases, leaving 14 bases between them. The CDR3 length is 14 residues. CDR1 and CDR2 from the germline V gene are LNHDA and SQIVND (reference sequence). DNA for the CDR3: TGTGCCAGTAGTACGACGGCACCATCTTATGGCTACACCTTC. The encoded protein is CASSTTAPSYGYTF.

This clonotype was recorded at least ten times. The chain carries TRBV5-4 and TRBJ2-3; D is unclear. There are 15 residues in the CDR3. Trimming stripped 4 bases from V and 5 bases from J, with 17 bases between. Germline loops: CDR1 SGHNT, CDR2 YYREEE (reference sequence). CDR3 residues: CASSPSRRSVDTQYF. The CDR3 DNA is TGTGCCAGCAGCCCCAGCCGCAGGTCGGTAGATACGCAGTATTTT.

The chain carries TRBV28 and TRBJ2-7; D ambiguous. CDR1 MDHEN and CDR2 SYDVKM come from the germline V gene. The CDR3 has 17 residues. Trimming took 4 bases from V and 2 from J, leaving 21 bases between them. This CDR3 is CASSYPPSPAPTYEQYF. The CDR3 coding sequence is TGTGCCAGCAGTTATCCACCCAGTCCCGCACCGACCTACGAGCAGTACTTC.

In its sample, this clonotype is medium-sized (0.01 to 0.1%). The V and J genes are TRBV10-3 and TRBJ1-1; maybe TRBD1 (5 bases). Germline V gene lookup returns CDR1 ENHRY and CDR2 SYGVKD. The CDR3 spans 14 residues. V lost 3 bases and J 7 bases, leaving 15 bases between the germline ends. The CDR3 sequence: CAISDRGARNEAFF. CDR3 nucleotide sequence: TGTGCCATCAGTGATAGGGGAGCGAGGAATGAAGCTTTCTTT.

This clonotype was seen many times. V usage is TRBV28 and J usage is TRBJ2-2; 7 nucleotides agree with TRBD2. The CDR3 is 17 amino acids. Germline-derived CDR1 and CDR2 are MDHEN and SYDVKM. With V trimmed by 6 bases and J by 1 base, 11 bases remained unmatched. CDR3 residues: CASSRGGLVRNTGELFF. The CDR3 DNA is TGTGCCAGCAGCCGAGGAGGACTAGTTAGGAACACCGGGGAGCTGTTTTTT.

This chain connects TRBV20-1 to TRBJ2-2; D remains ambiguous. This CDR3 region has 13 residues. V shed 0 bases and J shed 0 bases, with 2 bases lying between them. Germline V lookup: CDR1 DFQATT, CDR2 SNEGSKA (reference sequence). The CDR3 sequence: CSARDPNTGELFF. The CDR3 DNA sequence: TGCAGTGCTAGAGATCCGAACACCGGGGAGCTGTTTTTT.

Many counts were recorded for this clonotype. The chain uses TRBV7-2 and TRBJ1-4, with D perhaps matching TRBD1 (6 bases). The V end lost 5 bases, the J end lost 8 bases, and 15 bases lay between the germline ends. The germline CDR1 and CDR2 sequences are SGHTA and FQGNSA. The length of the CDR3 is 14 residues. The CDR3 DNA is TGTGCCAGCAGCCAGCAGGCAGGGGACGAAAAACTGTTTTTT. The encoded protein is CASSQQAGDEKLFF.

This clonotype ranks as medium-sized. The chain uses TRBV6-2 or TRBV6-3 and TRBJ2-5, with 8 nucleotides matching TRBD1. J gave up 1 base and V 2 bases, and 9 bases lay outside the gene matches. Germline CDR1 MNHEY, CDR2 SVGEGT. This CDR3 spans 17 amino acids. The CDR3 protein is CASSYRGDRPTQETQYF. CDR3 DNA: TGTGCCAGCAGTTACAGAGGGGACAGGCCAACCCAAGAGACCCAGTACTTC.

V gene TRBV12-5 combines with J gene TRBJ2-5, with D maybe TRBD1 (6 bases). The CDR3 runs 11 residues. Germline CDR1 reads LGHNT; CDR2 reads FRNRAP. V was pared by 11 bases and J by 2 bases, with 9 bases between. CDR3 loop: CAWDTQETQYF. DNA of the CDR3: TGTGCTTGGGACACTCAAGAGACCCAGTACTTC.

This clonotype occurred many times. CDR3 coding DNA: TGCAGCGCCCGGACAGGGAACTACGAGCAGTACTTC. Protein product: CSARTGNYEQYF. V gene TRBV29-1 combines with J gene TRBJ2-7; the match to TRBD1 covers 8 bases. The CDR3 is 12 amino acids. CDR1 is SQVTM, CDR2 ANQGSEA, per germline. Trimming took 7 bases from V and 3 from J; bases not matched to a gene: 5.

The rearrangement links TRBV20-1 to TRBJ1-4; 7 nucleotides agree with TRBD1. CDR3 size: 14 residues. V lost 5 bases and J lost 8; bases outside the gene matches: 11. Germline CDR1 DFQATT, CDR2 SNEGSKA (reference sequence). Written as DNA, the CDR3 is TGCAGTGCTTCCCCACTTGGACAGGAGGAAAAACTGTTTTTT. It translates to CSASPLGQEEKLFF.

About this clonotype: A single base separates this from a much larger clone, so it may be a read error. This chain links TRBV9 with TRBJ1-2, with a weak D call TRBD1 (5 bases). Germline values: CDR1 SGDLS, CDR2 YYNGEE. The V end was cut by 4 bases, the J end by 2 bases, with 15 bases between. The CDR3 is 15 amino acids. The CDR3 DNA reads TGTGCCAGCAGCACGCGGACATGGGGCAACTATGGCTACACCTTC. This gives the protein CASSTRTWGNYGYTF.

V gene TRBV2 combines with J gene TRBJ2-3; D call uncertain. CDR3 length: 14 amino acids. Deletions cut 11 bases from V and 6 bases from J, with 21 bases between. From germline, CDR1 is SNHLY and CDR2 FYNNEI. Written as DNA, the CDR3 is TGTGCCTCCCCAGGTCGGGCCTCGATGGATACGCAGTATTTT. It translates to CASPGRASMDTQYF.

This clonotype was picked up many times. The chain carries TRBV7-2 and TRBJ2-7; 10 bases map to TRBD2. J gave up 0 bases and V 5 bases, and 4 bases lay outside the gene matches. The germline V gene has CDR1 SGHTA and CDR2 FQGNSA. This CDR3 has 15 amino acids. The CDR3 reads CASSRLAGLSYEQYF. Written as DNA, the CDR3 is TGTGCCAGCAGCAGACTAGCGGGCCTCTCCTACGAGCAGTACTTC.

By share of the sample, this clonotype is medium-sized (0.01 to 0.1%). The chain employs TRBV6-6 and TRBJ2-2, with D maybe TRBD1 (5 bases). CDR1 and CDR2 from the germline V gene are MNHNY and SVGAGI (reference sequence). V shed 2 bases and J shed 4 bases, with 17 bases lying between them. The CDR3 has 17 amino acids. The CDR3 reads CASSYPIRQQGTGELFF. CDR3 DNA: TGTGCCAGCAGTTACCCCATTCGACAGCAGGGCACCGGGGAGCTGTTTTTT.

This clonotype is classed as medium-sized. The genes are TRBV6-1 and TRBJ1-2; D remains ambiguous. In germline, CDR1 is MNHNS, CDR2 SASEGT. This CDR3 is 16 amino acids long. V gave up 1 base and J gave up 0 bases, with 12 bases separating them. This chain's CDR3 is CASSEVGGSTNYGYTF. The CDR3 nucleotides are TGTGCCAGCAGTGAAGTTGGAGGAAGCACTAACTATGGCTACACCTTC.

This clonotype has more than one count but fewer than ten. The gene calls are TRBV29-1 and TRBJ2-5; D unclear. The CDR3 spans 10 residues. Trimming removed 7 bases from V and 8 bases from J, with 11 bases in between. Germline V gene sequence: CDR1 SQVTM, CDR2 ANQGSEA. The CDR3 DNA follows: TGCAGCGCGGGTCAGGATACCCAGTACTTC. Encoded protein: CSAGQDTQYF.

This clonotype was counted ten times or more. V and J are TRBV5-6 and TRBJ1-4; TRBD1 agrees at 7 bases. The junction had 7 bases not matched to a gene; V was cut back by 4 bases and J by 7 bases. CDR1 and CDR2 (germline): SGHDT, YYEEEE. The length of the CDR3 is 14 residues. The CDR3: CASSMDRRGEKLFF. In nucleotides, the CDR3 is TGTGCCAGCAGCATGGACAGGAGGGGTGAAAAACTGTTTTTT.

This clonotype was observed a few times. V and J are TRBV7-2 and TRBJ1-1; the D is unclear. Germline loops: CDR1 SGHTA, CDR2 FQGNSA. The CDR3 has 13 residues. Trimming took off 0 bases at V and 7 bases at J, with 9 bases between the two ends. The CDR3, as DNA: TGTGCCAGCAGCTTAGCCCCCGGGGATGAAGCTTTCTTT. This codes for CASSLAPGDEAFF.

V and J are TRBV12-3 or TRBV12-4 and TRBJ2-5; D is possibly TRBD1 or TRBD2 (6 bases each). This CDR3 has 16 residues. With 0 bases removed from V and 5 bases from J, the gap between germline ends came to 16 bases. The CDR3 region is CASSLAGGGGGETQYF. DNA for the CDR3: TGTGCCAGCAGTTTAGCGGGGGGTGGGGGCGGTGAGACCCAGTACTTC.

This rearrangement joins TRBV20-1 to TRBJ2-7, with D possibly matching TRBD2 (5 bases). This CDR3 has 13 residues. Trimming took 1 base from V and 2 from J, leaving 9 bases between them. Germline lookup yields CDR1 DFQATT and CDR2 SNEGSKA (reference sequence). CDR3 bases: TGCAGTGCTAGAGGGACGGGAACCTACGAGCAGTACTTC. This codes for CSARGTGTYEQYF.

The chain uses TRBV14 and TRBJ1-4; D is uncertain. Trimming stripped 4 bases from V and 7 bases from J, with 10 bases between. Germline assignment: CDR1 SGHDN and CDR2 FVKESK. The CDR3 has 13 residues. CDR3 amino acids: CASSRGMSEKLFF. CDR3 in DNA: TGTGCCAGCAGCCGGGGTATGAGTGAAAAACTGTTTTTT.

By sample fraction, this clonotype is medium-sized (0.01 to 0.1%). The chain employs TRBV19 and TRBJ2-1, with 12 bases identical to TRBD2. The V segment lost 7 bases and the J segment 8 bases; nucleotides outside the gene matches: 9. The length of the CDR3 is 15 residues. Per germline, CDR1 LNHDA and CDR2 SQIVND (reference sequence). This CDR3 is CASIPTSGRFHEQFF. CDR3 nucleotides: TGTGCCAGTATCCCTACTAGCGGGAGGTTCCATGAGCAGTTCTTC.